Following are 10 T cell receptor beta chains from one sample sequenced in a study of cytomegalovirus exposure and HLA in healthy donors (dated by TCRdb to 2015 to 2018). The method behind the library was the immunoSEQ multiplex PCR assay. TCRdb stores this immuneACCESS table with in-frame sequences only. Part of the clones is absent; in the studies checked, under half of the shortfall reflects unresolved V genes, and no reason is known for the rest. The sample yields about 44,000 clones; approximately 94% were counted once. The ten largest clonotypes hold around 2.1% of the sample. The sample taken for sequencing was PBMCs. The receptors come from a woman aged 18-29 years in good health and CMV-seronegative.

The chain uses TRBV28 and TRBJ2-7; D remains ambiguous. The CDR3 contains 15 residues. CDR1 and CDR2 from the germline V gene are MDHEN and SYDVKM. V was cut by 2 bases and J by 2 bases, with 13 bases left in between. Here the CDR3 reads CASSLELSSAYEQYF. The CDR3, as DNA: TGTGCCAGCAGTTTAGAACTTAGCAGCGCCTACGAGCAGTACTTC.

The V gene is TRBV28, the J gene TRBJ2-7, with unresolved D. The CDR3 spans 12 residues. The ends were cut back, 5 bases at V and 2 bases at J, with 7 bases in the middle. Looked up from germline, CDR1 is MDHEN and CDR2 is SYDVKM. CDR3 sequence (DNA): TGTGCCAGCAGTGTAACAACCTACGAGCAGTACTTC. Amino acid sequence: CASSVTTYEQYF.

The chain combines TRBV30 with TRBJ1-5, with 7 bases aligning to TRBD1. This CDR3 comprises 13 residues. Trimming removed 2 bases from V and 5 bases from J; junction bases left unmatched: 3. Germline lookup yields CDR1 GTSNPN and CDR2 SVGIG (reference sequence). CDR3 nucleotide sequence: TGTGCCTGGAGTCCAGGGGGAGATCAGCCCCAGCATTTT. Translating it yields CAWSPGGDQPQHF.

The chain carries TRBV7-9 and TRBJ1-5; the D is unclear. The V end was cut by 4 bases, the J end by 5 bases, with 9 bases between. CDR1 and CDR2 from the germline V gene are SEHNR and FQNEAQ (reference sequence). CDR3 length equals 13 residues. The chain's CDR3 is CASSSVGDQPQHF. The DNA of the CDR3 is TGTGCCAGCAGCTCAGTGGGAGATCAGCCCCAGCATTTT.

The V call is TRBV6-1, the J call TRBJ2-2, with 15 bases that match TRBD2. The CDR3 has 17 amino acids. Germline trimming cut 3 bases from V and 5 bases from J; bases unmatched to any gene: 4. Germline CDR1 is MNHNS and CDR2 is SASEGT. The CDR3 DNA reads as TGTGCCAGCAGTGAGGGACTAGCGGGAGGAAGAACCGGGGAGCTGTTTTTT. The encoded protein is CASSEGLAGGRTGELFF.

The V and J genes are TRBV7-2 and TRBJ1-4; no definite D call. The CDR3 has 13 residues. The V and J ends lost 1 base and 6 bases respectively, with 6 bases between them. Germline V gene sequence: CDR1 SGHTA, CDR2 FQGNSA. This chain's CDR3 is CASSLVVDEKLFF. The CDR3 nucleotides are TGTGCCAGCAGCTTAGTAGTGGATGAAAAACTGTTTTTT.

V and J are TRBV28 and TRBJ2-1; D ambiguous. The CDR3 totals 12 residues. V was shortened by 2 bases and J by 9 bases, with 8 bases between the two germline ends. Germline loops: CDR1 MDHEN, CDR2 SYDVKM. The CDR3 DNA reads as TGTGCCAGCAGTTTAGGGCAAGGTGAGCAGTTCTTC. Translation gives CASSLGQGEQFF.

The chain links TRBV14 to TRBJ2-2; 7 bases line up with TRBD2. The J segment lost 4 bases and the V segment lost 4 bases, leaving 15 bases of the junction unmatched. Germline CDR1 is SGHDN and CDR2 is FVKESK. This CDR3 has 18 amino acids. For the CDR3, the DNA is TGTGCCAGCAGCCTTCACCGAGTTGGGGGGGGAATCACCGGGGAGCTGTTTTTT. It is translated as CASSLHRVGGGITGELFF.

The DNA of the CDR3 is TGTGCCAGCAGCCATGATACATACAATGAGCAGTTCTTC. This gives the protein CASSHDTYNEQFF. V usage is TRBV4-2 and J usage is TRBJ2-1; D ambiguous. V was clipped by 3 bases and J by 4 bases, with 7 bases between them. This CDR3 has 13 residues. Germline values: CDR1 LGHNA, CDR2 YNFKEQ.

The chain is built from TRBV6-5 and TRBJ2-6; 9 positions agree with TRBD1. J was trimmed by 4 bases and V by 6 bases; bases with no gene match: 4. This CDR3 comprises 15 residues. Germline lookup yields CDR1 MNHEY and CDR2 SVGAGI. The CDR3 DNA sequence: TGTGCCAGCAGCCTCGACAGGGGGGGGGCCAACGTCCTGACTTTC. This translates into CASSLDRGGANVLTF.